The next 31 T cell receptor beta chains were all read from a single sample in a study of T cell responses to AZD1222 COVID-19 vaccine. Method: immunoSEQ multiplex PCR; TCRdb's copy keeps in-frame clones and lacks some. Of 98,000 or so clones listed, approximately 89% are singletons. This sample comprised peripheral blood, obtained on day 0 of AZD1222 vaccination. The receptors derive from an adult in good health.

The chain employs TRBV2 and TRBJ2-7, with D possibly being TRBD1 (5 bases). The germline V and J ends were trimmed by 3 bases and 0 bases, with 6 bases remaining between them. The germline gives CDR1 SNHLY, CDR2 FYNNEI. The CDR3 contains 13 residues. The CDR3 region has the DNA TGTGCCAGCAGTGACAGGGTCTCCTACGAGCAGTACTTC. Translated: CASSDRVSYEQYF.

The chain links TRBV30 to TRBJ2-3; D tentatively reads TRBD1 or TRBD2 (5 bases each). V was pared by 0 bases and J by 1 base, with 8 bases between. Germline CDR1 and CDR2: GTSNPN and SVGIG (reference sequence). The CDR3 contains 14 residues. The CDR3 here is CAWSVQGGTDTQYF. The CDR3 nucleotides are TGTGCCTGGAGTGTCCAGGGAGGCACAGATACGCAGTATTTT.

This rearrangement joins TRBV19 to TRBJ2-7; TRBD1 aligns across 8 bases. Germline V gene sequence: CDR1 LNHDA, CDR2 SQIVND (reference sequence). V gave up 2 bases and J gave up 2 bases; unmatched junction bases: 8. The CDR3 loop spans 16 amino acids. The CDR3 nucleotides are TGTGCCAGTAGTATAAGGTGGACAGGGTCGGCCTACGAGCAGTACTTC. This encodes CASSIRWTGSAYEQYF.

The chain uses TRBV10-3 and TRBJ2-7; a possible D gene is TRBD1 (6 bases). The germline gives CDR1 ENHRY, CDR2 SYGVKD. With 0 bases removed from V and 6 bases from J, the gap between germline ends came to 21 bases. The CDR3 has 17 amino acids. The CDR3 DNA follows: TGTGCCATCAGTGAGTCGATGCGTCCGACAGGTGTTCGCGAGCAGTACTTC. Translating gives CAISESMRPTGVREQYF.

Worth noting for this clone: This CDR3 fails to terminate in the conserved phenylalanine or tryptophan, so it likely reflects a read error. V is TRBV5-1 and J is TRBJ1-6; maybe TRBD1 (6 bases). This CDR3 contains 17 residues. Trimming took off 5 bases at V and 0 bases at J, with 15 bases between the two ends. The germline V gene has CDR1 SGHRS and CDR2 YFSETQ. This chain's CDR3 is CASSQQGQSSYNSPLHL. CDR3 DNA: TGCGCCAGCAGTCAACAGGGCCAGAGCTCCTATAATTCACCCCTCCACCTT.

CDR3 sequence: CASSLGGGPGNEQFF. The CDR3 region has the DNA TGTGCCAGCAGCTTAGGGGGGGGACCCGGCAATGAGCAGTTCTTC. The gene calls are TRBV7-6 and TRBJ2-1; 7 positions agree with TRBD2. V lost 1 base and J lost 6; bases outside the gene matches: 6. Germline loops: CDR1 SGHVS, CDR2 FNYEAQ. The CDR3 is 15 residues long.

The chain links TRBV6-2 or TRBV6-3 to TRBJ1-2; TRBD1 agrees at 8 bases. This CDR3 spans 15 amino acids. With 5 bases clipped from V and 0 bases from J, the junction kept 5 bases outside the gene matches. Germline CDR1 and CDR2: MNHEY and SVGEGT. The CDR3, as DNA: TGTGCCAGCAGTCTGACAGGGGTTACTAACTATGGCTACACCTTC. Translated: CASSLTGVTNYGYTF.

The chain is built from TRBV18 and TRBJ1-2; TRBD1 agrees at 11 bases. Germline lookup yields CDR1 KGHSH and CDR2 LQKENI. V was clipped by 2 bases and J by 4 bases; unmatched bases: 6. The CDR3 has 16 residues. The CDR3 sequence: CASSPSGTGGSYGYTF. The CDR3, as DNA: TGTGCCAGCTCACCATCCGGGACAGGGGGTTCCTATGGCTACACCTTC. Full variable domain (remainder filled in from reference TRBV18 and TRBJ1-2): NAGVMQNPRHLVRRRGQEARLRCSPMKGHSHVYWYRQLPEEGLKFMVYLQKENIIDESGMPKERFSAEFPKEGPSILRIQQVVRGDSAAYFCASSPSGTGGSYGYTFGSGTRLTVV.

This chain links TRBV5-4 with TRBJ1-2, with no clear D. From germline, CDR1 is SGHNT and CDR2 YYREEE (reference sequence). This CDR3 has 12 residues. Trimming removed 2 bases at V and 0 bases at J, with 2 bases between. The chain's CDR3 is CASSLTNYGYTF. In DNA form, the CDR3 reads TGTGCCAGCAGCTTAACTAACTATGGCTACACCTTC.

This chain links TRBV2 with TRBJ1-5, with 9 bases identical to TRBD1. Germline V lookup: CDR1 SNHLY, CDR2 FYNNEI. There are 14 residues in the CDR3. V shed 6 bases and J 5 bases; nucleotides not matched to a gene: 5. In DNA form, the CDR3 reads TGTGCCAGCAGAAAGGACAGGGGTGATCAGCCCCAGCATTTT. Protein sequence: CASRKDRGDQPQHF.

The chain has TRBV10-2 and TRBJ2-5; D unresolved. The CDR3 extends over 14 amino acids. Germline V gene data show CDR1 as WSHSY and CDR2 as SAAADI. Trimming took off 6 bases at V and 5 bases at J, with 16 bases between the two ends. Written as DNA, the CDR3 is TGCGCCAGCAGCCTGGTCGGGCTGGGCGAGACCCAGTACTTC. Its translation is CASSLVGLGETQYF.

The rearrangement uses TRBV5-1 and TRBJ2-3; TRBD1 matches 7 bases. The CDR3 is 14 residues long. Per the germline V gene, CDR1 is SGHRS and CDR2 is YFSETQ. J lost 0 bases, V lost 4 bases, and 2 bases had no gene match. The CDR3 loop reads CASSPGQSTDTQYF. As DNA, the CDR3 is TGCGCCAGCAGCCCGGGACAGAGCACAGATACGCAGTATTTT.

This chain uses TRBV30 with TRBJ1-6; D gene uncertain. The V end was cut by 2 bases, the J end by 8 bases, with 4 bases between. This CDR3 has 11 residues. The V gene's germline CDR1 is GTSNPN and CDR2 SVGIG (reference sequence). Here the CDR3 DNA reads TGTGCCTGGAGTAAATATTCACCCCTCCACTTT. Protein: CAWSKYSPLHF.

This chain uses TRBV19 with TRBJ2-5; D may be TRBD1 (7 bases). V shed 4 bases and J shed 5 bases, with 14 bases lying between them. Germline lookup yields CDR1 LNHDA and CDR2 SQIVND (reference sequence). CDR3 length equals 14 residues. CDR3 DNA sequence: TGTGCCAGTAGTAAAAACAGGGGAGGCGAGACCCAGTACTTC. This sequence encodes CASSKNRGGETQYF.

J is TRBJ1-1 and V is TRBV28; D remains unclear. The CDR3 totals 15 residues. The V end lost 8 bases, the J end lost 0 bases, and 16 bases lay between the germline ends. Germline CDR1 is MDHEN and CDR2 is SYDVKM. CDR3 sequence reads: CASHPTDGVNTEAFF. The CDR3 nucleotides are TGTGCCAGCCATCCCACTGACGGGGTGAACACTGAAGCTTTCTTT.

This chain links TRBV10-1 with TRBJ2-1; possibly TRBD1 or TRBD2 for D (6 bases each). This CDR3 spans 13 amino acids. CDR1 and CDR2 from the germline V gene are WNHNN and SYGVQD (reference sequence). V lost 8 bases and J 3 bases, leaving 11 bases between the germline ends. As DNA, the CDR3 is TGCGCCAGCGGAGGGGGTCACTACAATGAGCAGTTCTTC. It encodes CASGGGHYNEQFF.

The table lists this clone with a few counts. The chain combines TRBV2 with TRBJ2-1; maybe TRBD1 (6 bases). V was clipped by 6 bases and J by 0 bases, with 12 bases between them. The CDR3 is made up of 15 amino acids. CDR1 and CDR2 (germline): SNHLY, FYNNEI. CDR3 bases: TGTGCCAGCAGCCGGGACACAAGCTCCTACAATGAGCAGTTCTTC. Translated: CASSRDTSSYNEQFF.

The sample holds one count of this clone. V gene TRBV6-1 combines with J gene TRBJ2-7; 8 nucleotides align to TRBD1. Germline V gene data show CDR1 as MNHNS and CDR2 as SASEGT. The CDR3 is 14 residues long. J gave up 4 bases and V 1 base, and 3 bases lay outside the gene matches. The CDR3 loop is CASSEGDRPYEQYF. The CDR3 nucleotides are TGTGCCAGCAGTGAAGGGGACAGGCCTTACGAGCAGTACTTC.

V is TRBV6-4 and J is TRBJ2-3; D not certain. The V and J ends lost 0 bases and 1 base respectively, with 8 bases between them. The CDR3 covers 15 residues. CDR1 MRHNA and CDR2 SNTAGT come from the germline V gene. In nucleotides, the CDR3 is TGTGCCAGCAGTGACTCGGCAGAGGGCACAGATACGCAGTATTTT. Amino acid sequence: CASSDSAEGTDTQYF.

The chain employs TRBV19 and TRBJ2-1, with TRBD2 matching over 8 bases. CDR3 length equals 14 residues. Germline CDR1 and CDR2: LNHDA and SQIVND (reference sequence). V was pared by 4 bases and J by 4 bases, with 3 bases of the junction left unmatched. The CDR3 region has the DNA TGTGCCAGTAGTACGGGACTAGTTTACAATGAGCAGTTCTTC. It encodes CASSTGLVYNEQFF.

The rearrangement links TRBV4-1 to TRBJ2-3; no definite D call. Germline V lookup: CDR1 MGHRA, CDR2 YSYEKL. Trimming pared 1 base from V and 2 bases from J, leaving 16 bases between. The length of the CDR3 is 17 residues. The CDR3 loop reads CASSQVQLLSLTDTQYF. DNA for the CDR3: TGCGCCAGCAGCCAAGTACAGCTACTGAGCCTCACAGATACGCAGTATTTT.

The rearrangement joins TRBV27 to TRBJ2-7; 8 positions agree with TRBD1. Germline assignment: CDR1 MNHEY and CDR2 SMNVEV (reference sequence). V was pared by 6 bases and J by 5 bases, with 9 bases of the junction left unmatched. This CDR3 spans 14 amino acids. The CDR3 reads CASSPGQGAHEQYF. CDR3 nucleotide sequence: TGTGCCAGCAGCCCGGGGCAGGGGGCCCACGAGCAGTACTTC.

The J gene is TRBJ1-1, the V gene TRBV19; 7 bases are a match to TRBD1. With V trimmed by 3 bases and J by 5 bases, 6 bases remained unmatched. The CDR3 is 14 amino acids. Germline CDR1 reads LNHDA; CDR2 reads SQIVND (reference sequence). The CDR3 region is CASSMTGTGTEAFF. In DNA form, the CDR3 reads TGTGCCAGTAGTATGACAGGGACGGGGACTGAAGCTTTCTTT.

V gene TRBV19 combines with J gene TRBJ1-2; D is perhaps TRBD1 (5 bases). Germline lookup yields CDR1 LNHDA and CDR2 SQIVND (reference sequence). The CDR3 is made up of 14 amino acids. Trimming shortened V by 2 bases and J by 8 bases, and 15 bases separated the two germline ends. CDR3 nucleotide sequence: TGTGCCAGTAGTATACAGGGCGTATCGTCCGGCTACACCTTC. Residues: CASSIQGVSSGYTF.

DNA of the CDR3: TGTGCCAGCAGCCAAGATTCTGGGACAGGGGATGAGCAGTTCTTC. Its translation: CASSQDSGTGDEQFF. The V call is TRBV3-1 (or the pseudogene TRBV3-2), the J call TRBJ2-1; 10 nucleotides align to TRBD1. Germline CDR1 and CDR2: LGHDT and YNNKEL (reference sequence). V shed 0 bases, J shed 8 bases, and the junction held 4 bases outside the gene matches. The length of the CDR3 is 15 residues.

CDR3 in DNA: TGCGCCAGCAGCTTAGATGGGGGCTACACCTTC. It is translated as CASSLDGGYTF. The chain recombines TRBV5-1 with TRBJ1-2; the D is unclear. Trimming removed 2 bases from V and 8 bases from J, with 7 bases in between. Germline CDR1 and CDR2: SGHRS and YFSETQ. The CDR3 has 11 amino acids.

V and J are TRBV10-3 and TRBJ2-1, with unresolved D. This CDR3 is 15 amino acids long. V shed 0 bases and J shed 4 bases, with 10 bases lying between them. Germline V gene lookup returns CDR1 ENHRY and CDR2 SYGVKD. CDR3 residues: CAISESRTNYNEQFF. The CDR3 nucleotides are TGTGCCATCAGTGAGTCCAGGACCAATTACAATGAGCAGTTCTTC.

The chain employs TRBV11-2 and TRBJ2-3; D is ambiguous. The CDR3 totals 13 residues. With 0 bases removed from V and 7 bases from J, the gap between germline ends came to 8 bases. Germline V gene data show CDR1 as SGHAT and CDR2 as FQNNGV. The CDR3: CASSLEAANTQYF. In DNA, the CDR3 is TGTGCCAGCAGCTTAGAGGCAGCAAATACGCAGTATTTT.

This clone was detected once. J is TRBJ1-2 and V is TRBV11-2; 7 bases fit TRBD1. J gave up 3 bases and V 5 bases, and 6 bases lay outside the gene matches. This CDR3 contains 14 residues. The germline gives CDR1 SGHAT, CDR2 FQNNGV. This CDR3 is CASSIRQGDYGYTF. CDR3 sequence (DNA): TGTGCCAGCAGCATAAGACAGGGTGACTATGGCTACACCTTC. Based on the CDR3 plus reference TRBV11-2 and TRBJ1-2, the full variable domain is EAGVAQSPRYKIIEKRQSVAFWCNPISGHATLYWYQQILGQGPKLLIQFQNNGVVDDSQLPKDRFSAERLKGVDSTLKIQPAKLEDSAVYLCASSIRQGDYGYTFGSGTRLTVV.

The rearrangement joins TRBV27 to TRBJ1-5; D unclear. Trimming left V 8 bases short and J 6 bases short, with 11 bases between. Germline assignment: CDR1 MNHEY and CDR2 SMNVEV (reference sequence). This CDR3 spans 12 amino acids. DNA of the CDR3: TGTGCCAGCGATCCACCCGCTCAGCCCCAGCATTTT. This sequence encodes CASDPPAQPQHF.

V is TRBV30 and J is TRBJ1-5, with unresolved D. CDR3 length: 15 amino acids. Germline CDR1 and CDR2: GTSNPN and SVGIG (reference sequence). V gave up 2 bases and J gave up 3 bases, with 14 bases separating them. This chain's CDR3 is CAWSPVGRNNQPQHF. The DNA for the CDR3 is TGTGCCTGGAGTCCAGTGGGCCGGAACAATCAGCCCCAGCATTTT.